Listed here are 26 T cell receptor beta chains from one sample, sequenced in a study of OX40 agonist ivuxolimab in advanced cancers. The table came from immunoSEQ multiplex PCR; TCRdb's copy has only in-frame clones and leaves some out. The sample holds around 80,000 clones, roughly 90% seen once. The starting material was CD4+ or CD8+ T cells sorted from blood, obtained in a trial of the OX40 agonist ivuxolimab. All receptors come from an adult with an advanced solid tumor such as melanoma, head and neck, liver or kidney cancer.

The gene calls are TRBV4-1 and TRBJ1-5; D gene ambiguous. CDR1 is MGHRA, CDR2 YSYEKL, per germline. Deletions cut 1 base from V and 3 bases from J, with 7 bases between. This CDR3 is 14 amino acids long. CDR3 residues: CASSQGDNNQPQHF. In nucleotides, the CDR3 is TGCGCCAGCAGCCAAGGAGACAACAATCAGCCCCAGCATTTT.

V usage is TRBV29-1 and J usage is TRBJ2-3; D is perhaps TRBD2 (6 bases). The CDR3 sequence is 13 residues long. The germline V gene has CDR1 SQVTM and CDR2 ANQGSEA. With 1 base removed from V and 2 bases from J, the gap between germline ends came to 7 bases. CDR3 region: CSVEGEDTDTQYF. The CDR3 DNA sequence: TGCAGCGTTGAAGGGGAGGACACAGATACGCAGTATTTT.

The V call is TRBV19, the J call TRBJ2-1; the match to TRBD1 covers 8 bases. V shed 6 bases and J 5 bases; nucleotides not matched to a gene: 6. This CDR3 spans 14 amino acids. Germline assignment: CDR1 LNHDA and CDR2 SQIVND (reference sequence). The CDR3 sequence is CASRRTGPDNEQFF. CDR3 DNA: TGTGCCAGTAGGCGGACAGGGCCAGACAATGAGCAGTTCTTC.

The V and J genes are TRBV25-1 and TRBJ1-1, with D perhaps matching TRBD1 (5 bases). The CDR3 loop spans 15 amino acids. CDR1 is MGHDK, CDR2 SYGVNS, per germline. V dropped 3 bases and J dropped 7 bases, with 18 bases sitting between them. CDR3 residues: CASSDPKGLSGEAFF. CDR3 DNA: TGTGCCAGCAGTGACCCCAAGGGACTTTCGGGTGAAGCTTTCTTT.

The chain recombines TRBV4-3 with TRBJ1-2; D is possibly TRBD1 (6 bases). In germline, CDR1 is LGHNA, CDR2 YSLEER. This CDR3 has 14 residues. Trimming stripped 0 bases from V and 6 bases from J, with 11 bases between. The CDR3 DNA reads as TGCGCCAGCAGCCAAGATCTAACAGGGAATGGCTACACCTTC. Its protein product is CASSQDLTGNGYTF.

V gene TRBV5-6 combines with J gene TRBJ1-2; 9 nucleotides agree with TRBD1. The germline gives CDR1 SGHDT, CDR2 YYEEEE. The CDR3 sequence is 14 residues long. J was trimmed by 8 bases and V by 3 bases; bases with no gene match: 8. The CDR3 bases are TGTGCCAGCAGCTCTAACAGGGGGCGGAGCGGCTACACCTTC. It translates to CASSSNRGRSGYTF.

The genes are TRBV5-6 and TRBJ2-1; 9 bases agree with TRBD2. V shed 4 bases, J shed 3 bases, and the junction held 8 bases outside the gene matches. CDR3 size: 16 residues. Germline V gene lookup returns CDR1 SGHDT and CDR2 YYEEEE. CDR3 sequence: CASSLPGLARYNEQFF. The CDR3 region has the DNA TGTGCCAGCAGCCTACCGGGACTAGCTCGCTACAATGAGCAGTTCTTC.

The chain joins TRBV9 to TRBJ2-2; 10 positions agree with TRBD1. V shed 7 bases and J 4 bases; nucleotides not matched to a gene: 7. The CDR3 has 15 amino acids. CDR1 and CDR2 (germline): SGDLS, YYNGEE. Written as DNA, the CDR3 is TGTGCCAGCCAGGGGACAGGGGTTTTCACCGGGGAGCTGTTTTTT. It encodes CASQGTGVFTGELFF.

This sequence joins TRBV30 and TRBJ2-6; D gene unclear. The CDR3 is 13 residues long. The germline gives CDR1 GTSNPN, CDR2 SVGIG (reference sequence). V lost 5 bases to trimming and J lost 4 bases, with 9 bases between them. CDR3 nucleotides: TGTGCCTGGGGTTCTTTAGGGGCCAACGTCCTGACTTTC. It specifies CAWGSLGANVLTF.

This clone showed up just once. The J gene is TRBJ2-1, the V gene TRBV7-8; TRBD1 agrees at 7 bases. CDR3 length equals 14 residues. V was pared by 2 bases and J by 3 bases, with 1 base of the junction left unmatched. Germline V gives CDR1 SGHVS, CDR2 FQNEAQ. The CDR3 sequence: CASSLRQGYNEQFF. CDR3 DNA sequence: TGTGCCAGCAGCTTAAGACAGGGCTACAATGAGCAGTTCTTC.

The chain links TRBV13 to TRBJ2-1; weak D call: TRBD2 (6 bases). Germline V lookup: CDR1 PRHDT, CDR2 FYEKMQ (reference sequence). The CDR3 is 13 amino acids. Trimming took off 1 base at V and 7 bases at J, with 8 bases between the two ends. CDR3 protein: CASSLVGLNEQFF. Written as DNA, the CDR3 is TGTGCCAGCAGCTTAGTGGGACTTAATGAGCAGTTCTTC.

This chain's CDR3 is CASSTQGVGGYTF. The CDR3 DNA reads as TGTGCCAGTAGTACTCAGGGGGTAGGAGGCTACACCTTC. The rearrangement uses TRBV19 and TRBJ1-2; 7 bases line up with TRBD1. CDR1 is LNHDA, CDR2 SQIVND, per germline (reference sequence). CDR3 size: 13 residues. Trimming cost V 4 bases and J 8 bases; bases outside gene matches: 7.

The chain links TRBV7-2 to TRBJ2-3; maybe TRBD2 (6 bases). Germline CDR1 is SGHTA and CDR2 is FQGNSA. Trimming took off 6 bases at V and 1 base at J, with 14 bases between the two ends. The CDR3 length is 15 residues. In DNA, the CDR3 is TGTGCCAGCAGGCAGCGGGCGGCCGGCACAGATACGCAGTATTTT. Encoded protein: CASRQRAAGTDTQYF.

The CDR3 DNA reads as TGCGCCAGCAGCTTTGACAAAACCACAGATACGCAGTATTTT. Residues: CASSFDKTTDTQYF. This sequence joins TRBV5-1 and TRBJ2-3, with D unresolved. From germline, CDR1 is SGHRS and CDR2 YFSETQ. V was pared by 2 bases and J by 2 bases, with 9 bases between. The CDR3 loop spans 14 amino acids.

The chain joins TRBV4-1 to TRBJ1-5, with 7 bases matching TRBD1. The CDR3 consists of 16 residues. With V trimmed by 2 bases and J by 7 bases, 11 bases remained unmatched. Per germline, CDR1 MGHRA and CDR2 YSYEKL. CDR3 in amino acids: CASSQTPLQGPQPQHF. As DNA, the CDR3 is TGCGCCAGCAGCCAAACACCTTTACAGGGGCCACAGCCCCAGCATTTT.

The table lists this clone with a count of one. The J gene is TRBJ2-3, the V gene TRBV5-6, with 10 bases lining up with TRBD2. The CDR3 contains 15 residues. Germline V gene sequence: CDR1 SGHDT, CDR2 YYEEEE. Trimming cost V 1 base and J 2 bases; bases outside gene matches: 1. CDR3 coding DNA: TGTGCCAGCAGCTTGACTAGCGGGAACACAGATACGCAGTATTTT. It translates to CASSLTSGNTDTQYF.

The V gene is TRBV6-1, the J gene TRBJ1-4; D is undetermined. Germline V CDR1 and CDR2: MNHNS, SASEGT. With 1 base removed from V and 0 bases from J, the gap between germline ends came to 6 bases. The CDR3 is 15 amino acids. The CDR3 nucleotides are TGTGCCAGCAGTGAAGGCTCCGCAACTAATGAAAAACTGTTTTTT. Protein product: CASSEGSATNEKLFF.

The chain combines TRBV5-4 with TRBJ1-2; 7 bases match TRBD1. The J segment lost 8 bases and the V segment lost 4 bases, leaving 8 bases of the junction unmatched. Per germline, CDR1 SGHNT and CDR2 YYREEE (reference sequence). This CDR3 contains 13 residues. CDR3 residues: CASSDRQGWGYTF. CDR3 sequence (DNA): TGTGCCAGCAGCGATAGACAGGGTTGGGGCTACACCTTC. The full variable domain, its missing parts supplied by reference TRBV5-4 and TRBJ1-2, is ETGVTQSPTHLIKTRGQQVTLRCSSQSGHNTVSWYQQALGQGPQFIFQYYREEENGRGNFPPRFSGLQFPNYSSELNVNALELDDSALYLCASSDRQGWGYTFGSGTRLTVV.

This chain uses TRBV29-1 with TRBJ1-2, with D uncertain. Germline loops: CDR1 SQVTM, CDR2 ANQGSEA. The CDR3 sequence is 11 residues long. V lost 4 bases to trimming and J lost 6 bases, with 9 bases between them. The DNA for the CDR3 is TGCAGCGTTGTCGAAGTAAATGGCTACACCTTC. Protein product: CSVVEVNGYTF. The complete variable domain, with remaining parts taken from reference TRBV29-1 and TRBJ1-2, reads SAVISQKPSRDICQRGTSLTIQCQVDSQVTMMFWYRQQPGQSLTLIATANQGSEATYESGFVIDKFPISRPNLTFSTLTVSNMSPEDSSIYLCSVVEVNGYTFGSGTRLTVV.

The chain carries TRBV10-3 and TRBJ2-7; 9 nucleotides agree with TRBD1. J lost 0 bases, V lost 6 bases, and 6 bases had no gene match. CDR1 is ENHRY and CDR2 is SYGVKD in the germline V gene. CDR3 length: 15 amino acids. CDR3 protein: CAIRTGTGSSYEQYF. CDR3 DNA: TGTGCCATCAGAACCGGGACAGGGAGCTCCTACGAGCAGTACTTC.

This clone has only one observation. The chain joins TRBV27 to TRBJ1-2, with D uncertain. The CDR3 is made up of 12 amino acids. V lost 3 bases and J 8 bases, leaving 10 bases between the germline ends. CDR1 is MNHEY, CDR2 SMNVEV, per germline (reference sequence). This CDR3 is CASSFRARGYTF. Written as DNA, the CDR3 is TGTGCCAGCAGTTTCCGGGCCAGAGGCTACACCTTC.

This rearrangement joins TRBV6-5 to TRBJ2-2; no reliable D call. Trimming pared 6 bases from V and 6 bases from J, leaving 8 bases between. This CDR3 is 12 amino acids long. The germline V gene has CDR1 MNHEY and CDR2 SVGAGI. CDR3 protein: CASSRVAGELFF. The CDR3 bases are TGTGCCAGCAGCCGGGTTGCCGGGGAGCTGTTTTTT.

The gene calls are TRBV21-1 and TRBJ1-3. TRBV21-1 is assigned pseudogene status. This CDR3 has 13 residues. The CDR3 DNA reads as TGTGCCAGCAATTTGACCTCTGGAAACACCATATATTTT. It translates to CASNLTSGNTIYF.

This chain joins TRBV30 and TRBJ1-5; 7 nucleotides agree with TRBD1. Trimming took 0 bases from V and 4 from J; bases not matched to a gene: 6. The CDR3 consists of 15 residues. Germline V lookup: CDR1 GTSNPN, CDR2 SVGIG (reference sequence). The CDR3 reads CAWSVGQFSNQPQHF. The CDR3 bases are TGTGCCTGGAGTGTGGGACAGTTTAGTAATCAGCCCCAGCATTTT.

This chain connects TRBV27 to TRBJ2-7; D remains ambiguous. CDR3 length: 15 amino acids. The V end lost 3 bases, the J end lost 5 bases, and 17 bases lay between the germline ends. From germline, CDR1 is MNHEY and CDR2 SMNVEV (reference sequence). The CDR3 sequence: CASSFSRQVLDEQYF. CDR3 DNA: TGTGCCAGCAGTTTCAGTCGGCAGGTCTTAGACGAGCAGTACTTC.

The chain employs TRBV27 and TRBJ2-2; D is possibly TRBD1 (6 bases). The CDR3 covers 13 residues. Trimming removed 6 bases from V and 6 bases from J, with 11 bases in between. Germline loops: CDR1 MNHEY, CDR2 SMNVEV (reference sequence). The CDR3 nucleotides are TGTGCCAGCAGATACAGGGCGGCCGGGGAGCTGTTTTTT. It codes for CASRYRAAGELFF.